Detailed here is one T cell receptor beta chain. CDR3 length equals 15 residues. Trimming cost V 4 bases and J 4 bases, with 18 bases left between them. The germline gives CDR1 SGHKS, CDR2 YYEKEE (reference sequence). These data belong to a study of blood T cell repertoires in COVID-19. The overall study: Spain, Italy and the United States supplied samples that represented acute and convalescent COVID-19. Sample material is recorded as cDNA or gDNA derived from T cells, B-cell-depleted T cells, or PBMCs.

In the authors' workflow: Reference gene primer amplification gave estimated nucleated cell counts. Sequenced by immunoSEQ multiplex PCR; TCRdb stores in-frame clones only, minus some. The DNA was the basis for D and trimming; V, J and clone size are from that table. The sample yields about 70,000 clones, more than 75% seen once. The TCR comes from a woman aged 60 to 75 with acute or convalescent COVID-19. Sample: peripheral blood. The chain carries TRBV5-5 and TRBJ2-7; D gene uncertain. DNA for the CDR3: TGTGCCAGCAGCCGAGCAGGCCCTGGCACTTACGAGCAGTACTTC. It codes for CASSRAGPGTYEQYF.